The following is a T cell receptor beta chain sequence with its context. This specimen comes from a study of technical replicates of blood from a handful of donors. The CDR3 spans 14 residues. Trimming cost V 0 bases and J 3 bases, with 6 bases left between them. Germline CDR1 MNHNY, CDR2 SVGAGI (reference sequence). TCRdb's table, derived via immunoSEQ multiplex PCR, lists solely in-frame clones and lacks some. The table shows some 57,000 clones, with approximately 97% occurring only once. The gene calls are TRBV6-6 and TRBJ1-5; D is unclear. Sequenced: T cells isolated from PBMCs. This receptor was identified in a human donor in good health. The CDR3 coding sequence is TGTGCCAGCAGTTACTCGGCAGACAATCAGCCCCAGCATTTT. Amino acids: CASSYSADNQPQHF.